This entry lists 10 T cell receptor beta chains sequenced from one sample in a study of cytomegalovirus exposure and HLA in healthy donors. The primer mix had 60 Vbeta and 13 Jbeta primers. TCRdb's table, derived via immunoSEQ multiplex PCR, lists solely in-frame clones and lacks some. The sample shows 200,000 to 250,000 clones, 82% of them seen only once. The specimen sequenced was PBMCs. The source is a woman aged 40 to 50 in good health and CMV-seronegative.

The chain has TRBV6-1 and TRBJ1-5; 7 nucleotides line up with TRBD1. Per the germline V gene, CDR1 is MNHNS and CDR2 is SASEGT. With 0 bases clipped from V and 7 bases from J, the junction kept 9 bases outside the gene matches. The CDR3 has 16 amino acids. In DNA form, the CDR3 reads TGTGCCAGCAGTGAAGCGAGGACAGGAGCGTCCCAGCCCCAGCATTTT. This gives the protein CASSEARTGASQPQHF.

J is TRBJ1-5 and V is TRBV28; unclear D gene. Between the trimmed V and J ends, which lost 6 bases and 6 bases, there was a span of 18 bases. Looked up from germline, CDR1 is MDHEN and CDR2 is SYDVKM. This CDR3 spans 15 amino acids. The CDR3 DNA reads TGTGCCAGCAGCCCCCCCGTCCCGGGAGGTCAGCCCCAGCATTTT. This gives the protein CASSPPVPGGQPQHF. The full variable domain, completed using reference TRBV28 and TRBJ1-5, is DVKVTQSSRYLVKRTGEKVFLECVQDMDHENMFWYRQDPGLGLRLIYFSYDVKMKEKGDIPEGYSVSREKKERFSLILESASTNQTSMYLCASSPPVPGGQPQHFGDGTRLSIL.

The V call is TRBV30, the J call TRBJ1-2; 10 bases align to TRBD1. The junction had 12 bases not matched to a gene; V was cut back by 3 bases and J by 5 bases. The CDR3 covers 16 residues. Germline V gene sequence: CDR1 GTSNPN, CDR2 SVGIG (reference sequence). CDR3 bases: TGTGCCTGGAGGGATTGGGACAGGGGATTCTCTTATGGCTACACCTTC. Protein product: CAWRDWDRGFSYGYTF.

This clone occurred once. The chain uses TRBV2 and TRBJ2-7; 10 bases align to TRBD1. With V trimmed by 6 bases and J by 0 bases, 5 bases remained unmatched. The CDR3 totals 15 residues. Germline loops: CDR1 SNHLY, CDR2 FYNNEI. In DNA form, the CDR3 reads TGTGCCAGCAGGGCCGGGACAGGGGCCTCCTACGAGCAGTACTTC. Encoded protein: CASRAGTGASYEQYF.

The chain carries TRBV27 and TRBJ1-6; 9 positions agree with TRBD1. The CDR3 is 14 residues long. J was trimmed by 12 bases and V by 6 bases; bases with no gene match: 9. Germline V gives CDR1 MNHEY, CDR2 SMNVEV (reference sequence). The CDR3 DNA is TGTGCCAGCAGGGAAACAGGGGGCCTTCTACCCCTCCACTTT. It translates to CASRETGGLLPLHF.

This clone has a single count. This chain joins TRBV5-1 and TRBJ2-7; 8 positions match TRBD2. The CDR3 runs 15 residues. J gave up 1 base and V 2 bases, and 5 bases lay outside the gene matches. Germline lookup yields CDR1 SGHRS and CDR2 YFSETQ. The CDR3 spells CASSFELAVSYEQYF. CDR3 DNA sequence: TGCGCCAGCAGCTTTGAACTAGCGGTTTCCTACGAGCAGTACTTC.

Here the CDR3 DNA reads TGTGCCAGTAAGCACACCGGGGAGCTGTTTTTT. Protein product: CASKHTGELFF. The V gene is TRBV19, the J gene TRBJ2-2, with D unclear. The ends were cut back, 7 bases at V and 3 bases at J, with 3 bases in the middle. In germline, CDR1 is LNHDA, CDR2 SQIVND (reference sequence). CDR3 length: 11 amino acids.

The V and J genes are TRBV30 and TRBJ2-5, with 9 bases identical to TRBD2. Germline assignment: CDR1 GTSNPN and CDR2 SVGIG (reference sequence). The CDR3 extends over 13 amino acids. With V trimmed by 4 bases and J by 5 bases, 5 bases remained unmatched. This CDR3 reads CAWTISGSETQYF. The CDR3 DNA is TGTGCCTGGACTATTAGCGGGAGCGAGACCCAGTACTTC.

This chain connects TRBV30 to TRBJ1-6; the D gene is possibly TRBD1 (6 bases). CDR3 size: 14 residues. Per germline, CDR1 GTSNPN and CDR2 SVGIG (reference sequence). V lost 0 bases to trimming and J lost 9 bases, with 12 bases between them. The CDR3 nucleotides read TGTGCCTGGAGTGTACAAGGGGGAGCTTCACCCCTCCACTTT. Amino acid sequence: CAWSVQGGASPLHF. The full variable domain, in which reference TRBV30 and TRBJ1-6 provide the parts outside the CDR3, is SQTIHQWPATLVQPVGSPLSLECTVEGTSNPNLYWYRQAAGRGLQLLFYSVGIGQISSEVPQNLSASRPQDRQFILSSKKLLLSDSGFYLCAWSVQGGASPLHFGNGTRLTVT.

There are a few counts of this clone. The chain couples TRBV18 to TRBJ1-5; 7 bases are shared with TRBD1. The CDR3 contains 15 residues. Germline V CDR1 and CDR2: KGHSH, LQKENI. Germline trimming cut 3 bases from V and 2 bases from J; bases unmatched to any gene: 4. The CDR3 coding sequence is TGTGCCAGCTCACCGACAGGGTTGGGCAATCAGCCCCAGCATTTT. Protein product: CASSPTGLGNQPQHF.